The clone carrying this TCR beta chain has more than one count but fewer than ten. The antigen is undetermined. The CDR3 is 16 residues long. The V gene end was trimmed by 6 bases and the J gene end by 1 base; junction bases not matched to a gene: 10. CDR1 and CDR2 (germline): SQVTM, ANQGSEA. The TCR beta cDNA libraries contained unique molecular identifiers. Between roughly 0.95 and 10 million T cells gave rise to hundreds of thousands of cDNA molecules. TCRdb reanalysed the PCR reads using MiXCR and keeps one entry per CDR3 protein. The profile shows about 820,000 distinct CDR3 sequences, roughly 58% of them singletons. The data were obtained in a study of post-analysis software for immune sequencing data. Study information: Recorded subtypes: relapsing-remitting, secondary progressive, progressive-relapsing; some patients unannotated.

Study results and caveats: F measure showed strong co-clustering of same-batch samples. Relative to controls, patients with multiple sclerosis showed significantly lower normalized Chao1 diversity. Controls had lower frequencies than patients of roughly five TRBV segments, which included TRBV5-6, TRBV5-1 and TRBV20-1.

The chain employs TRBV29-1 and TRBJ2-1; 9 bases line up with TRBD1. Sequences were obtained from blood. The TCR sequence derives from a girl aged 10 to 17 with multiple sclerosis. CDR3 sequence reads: CSVPFRDRVSYNEQFF. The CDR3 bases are TGCAGCGTACCTTTTCGGGACAGGGTTTCCTACAATGAGCAGTTCTTC.